This TCR beta chain was recovered during a study of shared clonotypes between healthy human individuals. TCRdb's copy holds only in-frame clones and misses some; the assay was immunoSEQ multiplex PCR. The profile covers over 2 million clones, with around 90% appearing a single time and roughly 0.34% taken by the ten largest. Comment on this clone: Its target is unknown.

Points from the study as a whole: Several donors had 4% to 6.5% of their naive CD4 clonotypes in common. Investigators expected sequencing depth to affect clonotype sharing among donors. Generation of non-shared clonotypes was less probable than generation of clonotypes shared by all four donors.

This CDR3 is 17 amino acids long. Germline assignment: CDR1 SGHDN and CDR2 FVKESK. Germline trimming cut 1 base from V and 6 bases from J; bases unmatched to any gene: 5. J is TRBJ2-1 and V is TRBV14, with 14 bases matching TRBD2. This sequence originates from a man in his late teens or twenties in good health. Some clones in this sample may be carry-over from other donors' samples. Sequenced material: naive CD4+ T cells from PBMCs. Subset indicated: CD45RA+ positively selected. CDR3 sequence: CASSQGTSGRISNEQFF. The CDR3 DNA is TGTGCCAGCAGCCAAGGGACTAGCGGGAGGATCTCCAATGAGCAGTTCTTC.